Presented here are 27 T cell receptor beta chains from one specimen sequenced in a study of human T cells and chemical hapten exposure. TCRdb re-derived calls from the RACE reads in MiXCR, one entry per CDR3 protein. The data contain roughly 200,000 distinct CDR3 sequences, approximately 24% of them singletons. Stated time point: patch test 3, about 24 weeks after DPC sensitization. Treatment denoted: therapeutic diphenylcyclopropenone sensitization with weekly scalp DPC. This specimen consisted of whole blood, obtained in connection with sensitization to the hapten diphenylcyclopropenone (DPC). These receptor sequences come from a woman in her 40s with alopecia areata. Some clones in this sample may be carry-over from other donors' samples.

This chain connects TRBV27 to TRBJ2-7, with 8 positions matching TRBD2. Germline V gives CDR1 MNHEY, CDR2 SMNVEV (reference sequence). This CDR3 has 16 residues. The trim removed 3 bases at V and 2 bases at J, leaving 9 bases unmatched. The CDR3 loop reads CASSFLRGGRTYEQYF. The DNA of the CDR3 is TGTGCCAGCAGTTTCCTCCGGGGGGGGCGAACCTACGAGCAGTACTTC.

This clonotype came up a few times. The chain joins TRBV10-3 to TRBJ2-1; 11 bases are shared with TRBD2. V lost 3 bases to trimming and J lost 5 bases; unmatched junction nucleotides: 3. This CDR3 comprises 15 residues. CDR1 and CDR2 from the germline V gene are ENHRY and SYGVKD. CDR3 bases: TGTGCCATCAGTGAATCTAGCGGGAGGAACAATGAGCAGTTCTTC. Protein: CAISESSGRNNEQFF.

The V and J genes are TRBV5-1 and TRBJ2-7; 7 bases align to TRBD1. V gave up 4 bases and J gave up 6 bases; unmatched junction bases: 7. This CDR3 is 13 amino acids long. Germline assignment: CDR1 SGHRS and CDR2 YFSETQ. The CDR3 spells CASSAQQGSEQYF. The CDR3 coding sequence is TGCGCCAGCAGCGCCCAACAGGGGAGCGAGCAGTACTTC.

J is TRBJ2-2 and V is TRBV2, with D uncertain. The V end lost 8 bases, the J end lost 0 bases, and 7 bases lay between the germline ends. Germline CDR1 and CDR2: SNHLY and FYNNEI. The CDR3 loop spans 13 amino acids. In DNA form, the CDR3 reads TGTGCCAGCGCCACGCCGAACACCGGGGAGCTGTTTTTT. This codes for CASATPNTGELFF.

This clonotype has ten or more counts. The rearrangement joins TRBV29-1 to TRBJ2-1; maybe TRBD1 (5 bases). The V gene lost 6 bases and the J gene lost 12 bases, with 15 bases spanning the gap. Germline assignment: CDR1 SQVTM and CDR2 ANQGSEA. The CDR3 has 11 residues. The CDR3, as DNA: TGCAGCGTCGGGTCGACAGTCGGGCAGTTCTTC. It codes for CSVGSTVGQFF.

This clonotype turned up a few times. This chain uses TRBV20-1 with TRBJ2-5, with 14 bases fitting TRBD2. Germline CDR1 and CDR2: DFQATT and SNEGSKA (reference sequence). J gave up 4 bases and V 4 bases, and 8 bases lay outside the gene matches. This CDR3 spans 16 amino acids. CDR3 region: CSAKLLTSGGGETQYF. The CDR3 DNA reads as TGCAGTGCTAAGCTCTTGACTAGCGGGGGGGGAGAGACCCAGTACTTC.

V usage is TRBV7-2 and J usage is TRBJ2-1; D not resolved. V was trimmed by 2 bases and J by 9 bases, leaving 17 bases between them. Germline CDR1 is SGHTA and CDR2 is FQGNSA. The CDR3 is made up of 15 amino acids. CDR3 DNA: TGTGCCAGCAGCTTATTGGGCCAGCGTTCCGGTGAGCAGTTCTTC. It codes for CASSLLGQRSGEQFF.

This clonotype turned up a few times. The CDR3 reads CASSHTPEGEDTEAFF. CDR3 nucleotides: TGTGCCAGCAGCCACACACCCGAGGGAGAGGACACTGAAGCTTTCTTT. The chain couples TRBV4-2 to TRBJ1-1; no clear D gene. This CDR3 is 16 amino acids long. The V gene's germline CDR1 is LGHNA and CDR2 YNFKEQ. With 3 bases removed from V and 3 bases from J, the gap between germline ends came to 17 bases.

The chain joins TRBV24-1 to TRBJ2-1; 8 positions match TRBD2. CDR1 and CDR2 (germline): KGHDR, SFDVKD. V shed 6 bases and J 3 bases; nucleotides not matched to a gene: 3. CDR3 length equals 14 residues. This CDR3 reads CATSPAGVYNEQFF. The CDR3 DNA reads as TGTGCCACCAGTCCAGCGGGAGTCTACAATGAGCAGTTCTTC.

The gene calls are TRBV6-6 and TRBJ2-7; the match to TRBD2 covers 9 bases. The CDR3 extends over 14 amino acids. Losses at the gene ends were 2 bases for V and 5 bases for J; bases not matched to a gene: 4. The germline CDR1 and CDR2 sequences are MNHNY and SVGAGI (reference sequence). The CDR3 reads CASSYPGLADEQYF. CDR3 in DNA: TGTGCCAGCAGTTACCCGGGACTAGCTGACGAGCAGTACTTC.

The chain recombines TRBV18 with TRBJ2-4, with D unclear. With 3 bases removed from V and 0 bases from J, the gap between germline ends came to 6 bases. The CDR3 totals 14 residues. Per germline, CDR1 KGHSH and CDR2 LQKENI. The CDR3 region is CASSPPTAKNIQYF. For the CDR3, the DNA is TGTGCCAGCTCACCCCCGACAGCCAAAAACATTCAGTACTTC.

This clonotype was seen only once. The chain recombines TRBV6-2 or TRBV6-3 with TRBJ2-3; no clear D. V dropped 4 bases and J dropped 3 bases, with 8 bases sitting between them. This CDR3 has 13 amino acids. Germline V gives CDR1 MNHEY, CDR2 SVGEGT. CDR3: CASSSSETDTQYF. The CDR3 DNA is TGTGCCAGCAGTTCTTCCGAAACAGATACGCAGTATTTT.

The chain has TRBV11-2 and TRBJ2-1; D is perhaps TRBD1 (6 bases). This CDR3 has 11 residues. V was shortened by 8 bases and J by 12 bases, with 14 bases between the two germline ends. Germline CDR1 SGHAT, CDR2 FQNNGV. CDR3 sequence reads: CASLQGRGQFF. CDR3 sequence (DNA): TGTGCCAGCCTACAGGGCAGGGGGCAGTTCTTC.

Ten or more counts support this clonotype. The chain links TRBV7-9 to TRBJ2-7; possibly TRBD2 for D (5 bases). V was shortened by 5 bases and J by 2 bases, with 13 bases between the two germline ends. This CDR3 is 14 amino acids long. The germline CDR1 and CDR2 sequences are SEHNR and FQNEAQ (reference sequence). For the CDR3, the DNA is TGTGCCAGCAGCCCCAACGTCGGGGCCTACGAGCAGTACTTC. It codes for CASSPNVGAYEQYF.

The gene calls are TRBV11-2 and TRBJ2-7; D unclear. The CDR3 totals 14 residues. Germline V CDR1 and CDR2: SGHAT, FQNNGV. V was pared by 1 base and J by 2 bases, with 9 bases between. The CDR3 sequence: CASSLARQTYEQYF. The CDR3 DNA reads TGTGCCAGCAGCTTAGCACGGCAGACCTACGAGCAGTACTTC.

This clonotype was picked up a small number of times. This chain connects TRBV5-5 to TRBJ1-1; TRBD1 might be the D (5 bases). CDR1 is SGHKS, CDR2 YYEKEE, per germline (reference sequence). The V end was cut by 2 bases, the J end by 5 bases, with 10 bases between. This CDR3 region has 13 residues. The CDR3 region has the DNA TGTGCCAGCAGCTTCGGGGGAGAGACTGAAGCTTTCTTT. Translated: CASSFGGETEAFF.

This chain uses TRBV12-3 or TRBV12-4 with TRBJ1-4; 7 bases map to TRBD1. The CDR3 runs to 14 residues. Trimming at V came to 6 bases and at J to 7 bases, leaving 8 bases not matched to a gene. CDR3 in DNA: TGTGCCAGCAGCTCTGGACAGGACGGTGAAAAACTGTTTTTT. This translates into CASSSGQDGEKLFF.

CDR3 amino acids: CASSLVGGHPPYEQYF. The DNA for the CDR3 is TGTGCCAGCAGTTTGGTCGGTGGTCACCCTCCCTACGAGCAGTACTTC. This chain uses TRBV28 with TRBJ2-7; D is unresolved. Deletions cut 3 bases from V and 2 bases from J, with 17 bases between. This CDR3 is 16 amino acids long. The V gene's germline CDR1 is MDHEN and CDR2 SYDVKM. The full variable domain, its missing parts supplied by reference TRBV28 and TRBJ2-7, is DVKVTQSSRYLVKRTGEKVFLECVQDMDHENMFWYRQDPGLGLRLIYFSYDVKMKEKGDIPEGYSVSREKKERFSLILESASTNQTSMYLCASSLVGGHPPYEQYFGPGTRLTVT.

The chain uses TRBV7-2 and TRBJ2-1; D is unresolved. The CDR3 covers 13 residues. The V gene's germline CDR1 is SGHTA and CDR2 FQGNSA. Trimming removed 2 bases from V and 6 bases from J, with 8 bases in between. The DNA for the CDR3 is TGTGCCAGCAGCTTACCCCAGTTCAATGAGCAGTTCTTC. This codes for CASSLPQFNEQFF.

This clonotype was seen repeatedly, ten times or more. This chain links TRBV11-2 with TRBJ2-7, with 9 bases lining up with TRBD1. Germline assignment: CDR1 SGHAT and CDR2 FQNNGV. J was trimmed by 4 bases and V by 6 bases; bases with no gene match: 7. The CDR3 spans 14 residues. CDR3 nucleotides: TGTGCCAGCAGTTCCGGGACAGGGATATACGAGCAGTACTTC. Translation gives CASSSGTGIYEQYF. Full variable domain (missing parts from reference TRBV11-2 and TRBJ2-7): EAGVAQSPRYKIIEKRQSVAFWCNPISGHATLYWYQQILGQGPKLLIQFQNNGVVDDSQLPKDRFSAERLKGVDSTLKIQPAKLEDSAVYLCASSSGTGIYEQYFGPGTRLTVT.

The rearrangement uses TRBV18 and TRBJ1-2; 8 nucleotides line up with TRBD1. V trimming: 2 bases; J trimming: 3 bases; junction bases outside the gene matches: 11. Germline CDR1 reads KGHSH; CDR2 reads LQKENI. The CDR3 runs to 17 residues. CDR3 sequence (DNA): TGTGCCAGCTCACCATACGCAGCCAGGGGGCTGGACTATGGCTACACCTTC. Translation gives CASSPYAARGLDYGYTF.

The chain joins TRBV5-6 to TRBJ2-7; 9 nucleotides match TRBD1. J lost 2 bases, V lost 3 bases, and 6 bases had no gene match. CDR1 is SGHDT, CDR2 YYEEEE, per germline. CDR3 size: 15 residues. The CDR3 loop is CASSWTGVVAYEQYF. The CDR3 bases are TGTGCCAGCAGCTGGACAGGGGTCGTCGCCTACGAGCAGTACTTC.

At least ten counts were recorded for this clonotype. The V call is TRBV15, the J call TRBJ2-5; TRBD2 aligns across 12 bases. The length of the CDR3 is 16 residues. The germline gives CDR1 LNHNV, CDR2 YYDKDF (reference sequence). V was clipped by 5 bases and J by 4 bases; unmatched bases: 8. CDR3 nucleotides: TGTGCCACCAGCCCCCAACTAGCGGGAGGAATAGAGACCCAGTACTTC. It translates to CATSPQLAGGIETQYF.

This clonotype was seen many times. Compared with germline, one end of the junction differs, possibly owing to a read error. The J gene is TRBJ2-3, the V gene TRBV20-1; 13 positions match TRBD2. The V gene's germline CDR1 is DFQATT and CDR2 SNEGSKA (reference sequence). The length of the CDR3 is 15 residues. CDR3 coding DNA: TGCAGTGCTCCCCGGACTAGCGGGAGCAAAGATACGCAGTATTTT. This codes for CSAPRTSGSKDTQYF.

There are a few counts of this clonotype. The chain recombines TRBV28 with TRBJ2-1; D perhaps matches TRBD2 (5 bases). Per germline, CDR1 MDHEN and CDR2 SYDVKM. V lost 3 bases, J lost 3 bases, and 12 bases lay in between. There are 15 residues in the CDR3. The CDR3 DNA is TGTGCCAGCAGTTTTGGACTGCTACGCTACAATGAGCAGTTCTTC. This gives the protein CASSFGLLRYNEQFF.

The V and J genes are TRBV28 and TRBJ1-6; TRBD1 might be the D (5 bases). The CDR3 consists of 15 residues. Germline lookup yields CDR1 MDHEN and CDR2 SYDVKM. V was trimmed by 1 base and J by 6 bases, leaving 10 bases between them. In nucleotides, the CDR3 is TGTGCCAGCAGTTTATCCGGGACTATTAATTCACCCCTCCACTTT. Amino acids: CASSLSGTINSPLHF.

The chain combines TRBV6-5 with TRBJ2-1; 9 bases map to TRBD2. V shed 6 bases, J shed 2 bases, and the junction held 5 bases outside the gene matches. The CDR3 is made up of 15 amino acids. CDR1 MNHEY and CDR2 SVGAGI come from the germline V gene. The CDR3 DNA follows: TGTGCCAGCAGCTCCAGCGGGGGGCCCTACAATGAGCAGTTCTTC. Its translation is CASSSSGGPYNEQFF.